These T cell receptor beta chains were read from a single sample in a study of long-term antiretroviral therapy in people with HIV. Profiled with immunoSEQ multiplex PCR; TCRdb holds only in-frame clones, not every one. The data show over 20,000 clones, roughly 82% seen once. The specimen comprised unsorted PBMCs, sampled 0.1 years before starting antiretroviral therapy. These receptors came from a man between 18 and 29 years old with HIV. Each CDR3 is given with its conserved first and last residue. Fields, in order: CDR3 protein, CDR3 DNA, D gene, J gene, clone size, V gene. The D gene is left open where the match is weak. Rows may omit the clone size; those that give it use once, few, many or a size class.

CASRGNYGYTF	TGTGCCTCAAGAGGGAACTATGGCTACACCTTC	NA	TRBJ1-2	few	TRBV6-5
CASSFAGVSEAFF	TGTGCCAGCAGTTTTGCAGGGGTCTCTGAAGCTTTCTTT	NA	TRBJ1-1	NA	TRBV6-5
CASSGLSGANVLTF	TGTGCCAGTTCTGGGCTTTCTGGGGCCAACGTCCTGACTTTC	NA	TRBJ2-6	NA	TRBV19
CASSFFSGNTIYF	TGTGCCAGCAGTTTCTTCTCTGGAAACACCATATATTTT	NA	TRBJ1-3	NA	TRBV28
CASSPPGVQNTGELFF	TGTGCCAGCAGCCCCCCCGGAGTACAGAACACCGGGGAGCTGTTTTTT	NA	TRBJ2-2	NA	TRBV7-2
CASSRDILTQSFF	TGCGCCAGCAGCCGGGACATCCTAACCCAGTCGTTCTTT	NA	TRBJ1-1	NA	TRBV4-1
CASSQGLAYNEQFF	TGTGCCAGCAGCCAGGGACTTGCTTACAATGAGCAGTTCTTC	NA	TRBJ2-1	NA	TRBV11-2
CAFLTGEDTEAFF	TGTGCCTTTTTGACAGGGGAAGACACTGAAGCTTTCTTT	TRBD1	TRBJ1-1	NA	TRBV30
CASSRGTGLNGYTF	TGTGCCAGCAGCCGCGGGACAGGGTTGAATGGCTACACCTTC	TRBD1	TRBJ1-2	NA	TRBV7-2
CASTSWEGPGNEQFF	TGTGCCAGCACCTCGTGGGAGGGCCCGGGAAATGAGCAGTTCTTC	TRBD2	TRBJ2-1	NA	TRBV9
CSVVDSYTNYGYTF	TGCAGCGTTGTGGACAGCTACACGAACTATGGCTACACCTTC	NA	TRBJ1-2	NA	TRBV29-1
CASGDQSPSYNEQFF	TGTGCCAGCGGGGACCAGTCCCCCTCCTACAATGAGCAGTTCTTC	NA	TRBJ2-1	NA	TRBV28
CASSRGAGATDTQYF	TGTGCCAGCTCACGGGGCGCGGGAGCCACAGATACGCAGTATTTT	TRBD2	TRBJ2-3	once	TRBV18
CASSLGLGNQPQHF	TGTGCCAGCAGCCTAGGATTGGGTAATCAGCCCCAGCATTTT	NA	TRBJ1-5	NA	TRBV28
CASSLRGSNSPLHF	TGTGCCAGCAGCTTAAGGGGGTCCAATTCACCCCTCCACTTT	NA	TRBJ1-6	NA	TRBV7-9
CASSATSGLSPYEQYF	TGCGCCAGCAGCGCGACTAGCGGGCTCTCCCCCTACGAGCAGTACTTC	TRBD2	TRBJ2-7	NA	TRBV5-1
CASAAIGTPAGETQYF	TGCGCCAGCGCGGCTATCGGGACCCCGGCGGGGGAGACCCAGTACTTC	NA	TRBJ2-5	NA	TRBV5-1
CASSEKNRGDYGYTF	TGTGCCAGCAGTGAAAAGAACAGGGGGGACTATGGCTACACCTTC	TRBD1	TRBJ1-2	NA	TRBV6-1
CASSVTSGGTDTQYF	TGTGCCAGCAGCGTTACTAGCGGGGGCACAGATACGCAGTATTTT	TRBD2	TRBJ2-3	NA	TRBV4-2
CASMESGRGENEQFF	TGTGCCAGCATGGAGAGTGGGAGGGGGGAGAATGAGCAGTTCTTC	NA	TRBJ2-1	NA	TRBV5-6
CASSYSGAAGEKLFF	TGTGCCAGCAGTTACAGCGGGGCGGCGGGTGAAAAACTGTTTTTT	NA	TRBJ1-4	NA	TRBV6-5
CASSVYQLPGTGTEAFF	TGTGCCAGCAGCGTCTACCAACTTCCGGGGACGGGGACTGAAGCTTTCTTT	NA	TRBJ1-1	NA	TRBV9
CASSQLEGTAISGNTIYF	TGTGCCAGCAGCCAGTTGGAAGGGACAGCAATCTCTGGAAACACCATATATTTT	TRBD1	TRBJ1-3	NA	TRBV5-8
CASSLATGGETDTQYF	TGCGCCAGCAGCTTGGCCACTGGGGGAGAAACCGATACGCAGTATTTT	NA	TRBJ2-3	NA	TRBV5-1
CASGRDAKQYF	TGTGCCAGCGGACGGGACGCCAAGCAGTACTTC	NA	TRBJ2-7	few	TRBV2
CASSSGAGQFF	TGCGCCAGCAGCTCGGGGGCAGGGCAGTTCTTC	NA	TRBJ2-1	NA	TRBV5-1
CASSLGIEGQPQHF	TGCGCCAGCAGCCTCGGGATCGAGGGCCAGCCCCAGCATTTT	NA	TRBJ1-5	NA	TRBV5-1
CASSQAGLGRINEQYF	TGCGCCAGCAGCCAGGCTGGACTAGGAAGGATCAACGAGCAGTACTTC	TRBD2	TRBJ2-7	NA	TRBV4-3
CASSKDSSAYNEQFF	TGTGCCAGCAGCAAGGACAGTTCCGCATACAATGAGCAGTTCTTC	NA	TRBJ2-1	NA	TRBV7-3
CASRLTGHTNYGYTF	TGTGCCAGCAGGCTGACAGGGCATACAAACTATGGCTACACCTTC	TRBD1	TRBJ1-2	NA	TRBV28
CASSSTTRSYEQYF	TGTGCCAGCAGCTCCACCACAAGGAGCTACGAGCAGTACTTC	NA	TRBJ2-7	NA	TRBV7-2
CSVQAGQETQYF	TGCAGCGTCCAGGCAGGACAAGAGACCCAGTACTTC	NA	TRBJ2-5	NA	TRBV29-1
CASSQDYGEQYF	TGTGCCAGCAGCCAAGACTACGGGGAGCAGTACTTC	NA	TRBJ2-7	few	TRBV4-2
CASSYTGDNEQFF	TGCGCCAGCAGCTACACAGGGGACAATGAGCAGTTCTTC	TRBD1	TRBJ2-1	few	TRBV5-1
CASSSPGTGGYTDTQYF	TGTGCCAGCAGCTCTCCCGGGACAGGGGGTTACACAGATACGCAGTATTTT	TRBD1	TRBJ2-3	NA	TRBV11-3
CASRGLLGTEQYF	TGTGCCAGCCGGGGACTCCTAGGGACCGAGCAGTACTTC	NA	TRBJ2-7	NA	TRBV6-5
CASSIGTGINQPQHF	TGTGCCAGTAGTATTGGGACAGGGATCAATCAGCCCCAGCATTTT	TRBD1	TRBJ1-5	NA	TRBV19
CASSPLTWDNDYEQYF	TGTGCCAGCAGTCCCTTAACCTGGGACAATGACTACGAGCAGTACTTC	NA	TRBJ2-7	NA	TRBV27
CASSLNGLNQETQYF	TGTGCCAGCAGCTTGAACGGTCTGAATCAAGAGACCCAGTACTTC	NA	TRBJ2-5	NA	TRBV5-6
CASSLVGSDGYTF	TGTGCCAGCAGCTTAGTAGGGAGTGATGGCTACACCTTC	NA	TRBJ1-2	NA	TRBV7-2
CASSHTGARETQYF	TGTGCCAGCAGCCATACAGGGGCCCGAGAGACCCAGTACTTC	TRBD1	TRBJ2-5	NA	TRBV7-9
CASSQASGLPAFF	TGTGCCAGCAGCCAGGCTAGCGGTCTTCCCGCGTTCTTC	TRBD2	TRBJ2-1	few	TRBV4-2
CASTTGIGGNTIYF	TGTGCCAGCACCACAGGGATTGGTGGAAACACCATATATTTT	NA	TRBJ1-3	NA	TRBV9
CASSLPLARAFF	TGTGCCAGCAGCTTACCCCTCGCGAGAGCTTTCTTT	NA	TRBJ1-1	NA	TRBV7-9
CSAAGAQSPGELFF	TGCAGCGCTGCGGGGGCCCAAAGTCCCGGGGAGCTGTTTTTT	NA	TRBJ2-2	once	TRBV29-1
CASNGQDKRETQYF	TGTGCCAGCAACGGACAGGATAAGAGGGAGACCCAGTACTTC	TRBD1	TRBJ2-5	medium-sized	TRBV2